This T cell receptor (beta chain) was obtained from a study of shared clonotypes between healthy human individuals. Study context: The plates for each donor numbered three CD4 naive, three CD4 memory, two CD8 naive and one CD8 memory.

In the original workflow: With immunoSEQ giving junction-only sequences and no quality scores, filtering differed. Here immunoSEQ multiplex PCR was the method, and the copy in TCRdb shows in-frame clones only, minus some. V, J and clone size derive from that table, while D and trimming were established from the DNA sequence. Found here are millions of clones, under 95% of them singletons; the top ten hold about 1.5%. Only CD45RO-negative cells positively selected for CCR7 counted as naive CD8 cells, so terminally differentiated effector memory CD45RA+ cells were excluded. Donors, healthy HIV-negative adults, lacked recent acute infections or vaccinations. CDR3 length: 18 amino acids. Germline CDR1 is SGHRS and CDR2 is YFSETQ. Trimming removed 1 base from V and 2 bases from J; junction bases left unmatched: 10.

The TCR was taken from a man in his late teens or twenties in good health. Some clones in this sample may be carry-over from other donors' samples. The chain is built from TRBV5-1 and TRBJ2-1; 9 bases fit TRBD2. The sequencing input was naive CD8+ T cells from PBMCs. The CDR3 sequence: CASSLRLAGQLTYNEQFF. CDR3 nucleotide sequence: TGCGCCAGCAGCTTGAGGCTAGCGGGACAATTAACCTACAATGAGCAGTTCTTC.